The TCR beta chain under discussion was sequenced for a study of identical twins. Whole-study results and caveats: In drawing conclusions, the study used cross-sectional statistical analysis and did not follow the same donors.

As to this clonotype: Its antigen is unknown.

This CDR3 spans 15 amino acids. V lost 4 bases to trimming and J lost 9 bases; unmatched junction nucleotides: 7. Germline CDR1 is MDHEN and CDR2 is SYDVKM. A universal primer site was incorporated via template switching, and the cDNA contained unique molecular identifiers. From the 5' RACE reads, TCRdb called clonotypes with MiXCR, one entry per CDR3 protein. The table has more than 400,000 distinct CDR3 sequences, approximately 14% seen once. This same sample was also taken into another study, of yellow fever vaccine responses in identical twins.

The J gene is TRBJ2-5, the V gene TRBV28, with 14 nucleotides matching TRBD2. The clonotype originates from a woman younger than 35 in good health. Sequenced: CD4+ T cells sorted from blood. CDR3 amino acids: CASSSRLAGGLPQYF. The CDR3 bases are TGTGCCAGCAGTTCCCGACTAGCGGGGGGGCTCCCCCAGTACTTC. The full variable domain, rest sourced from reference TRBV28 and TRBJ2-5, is DVKVTQSSRYLVKRTGEKVFLECVQDMDHENMFWYRQDPGLGLRLIYFSYDVKMKEKGDIPEGYSVSREKKERFSLILESASTNQTSMYLCASSSRLAGGLPQYFGPGTRLLVL.